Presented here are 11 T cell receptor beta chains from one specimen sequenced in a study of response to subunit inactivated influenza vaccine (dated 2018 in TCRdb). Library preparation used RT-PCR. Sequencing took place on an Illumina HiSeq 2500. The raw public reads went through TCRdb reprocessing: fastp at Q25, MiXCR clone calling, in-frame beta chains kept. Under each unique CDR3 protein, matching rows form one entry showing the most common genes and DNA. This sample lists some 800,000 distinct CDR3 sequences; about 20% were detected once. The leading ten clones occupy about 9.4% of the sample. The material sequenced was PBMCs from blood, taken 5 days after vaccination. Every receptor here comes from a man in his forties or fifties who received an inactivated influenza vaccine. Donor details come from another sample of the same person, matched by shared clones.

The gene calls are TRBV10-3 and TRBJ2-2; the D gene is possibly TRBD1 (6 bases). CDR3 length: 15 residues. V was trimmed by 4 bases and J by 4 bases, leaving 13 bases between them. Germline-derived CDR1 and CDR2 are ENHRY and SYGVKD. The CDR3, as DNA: TGTGCCATCAGTGCCCGGGACACTTTCACCGGGGAGCTGTTTTTT. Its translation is CAISARDTFTGELFF.

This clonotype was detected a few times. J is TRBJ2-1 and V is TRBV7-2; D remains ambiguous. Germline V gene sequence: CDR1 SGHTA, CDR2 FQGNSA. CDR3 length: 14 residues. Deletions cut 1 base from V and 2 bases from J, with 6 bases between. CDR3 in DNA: TGTGCCAGCAGCTTAGAAGCTCCCTACAATGAGCAGTTCTTC. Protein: CASSLEAPYNEQFF.

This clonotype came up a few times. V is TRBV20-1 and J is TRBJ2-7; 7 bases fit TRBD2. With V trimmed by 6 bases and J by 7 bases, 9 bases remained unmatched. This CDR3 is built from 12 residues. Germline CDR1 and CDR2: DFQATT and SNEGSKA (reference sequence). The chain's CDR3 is CSALLTSREQYF. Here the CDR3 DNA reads TGCAGTGCGCTTTTGACTAGCCGTGAGCAGTACTTC.

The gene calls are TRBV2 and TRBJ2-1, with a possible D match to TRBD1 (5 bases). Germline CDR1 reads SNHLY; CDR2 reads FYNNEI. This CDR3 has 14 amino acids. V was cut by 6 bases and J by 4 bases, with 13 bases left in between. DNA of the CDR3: TGTGCCAGCAGGGGGATTAGGGGTTACAATGAGCAGTTCTTC. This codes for CASRGIRGYNEQFF.

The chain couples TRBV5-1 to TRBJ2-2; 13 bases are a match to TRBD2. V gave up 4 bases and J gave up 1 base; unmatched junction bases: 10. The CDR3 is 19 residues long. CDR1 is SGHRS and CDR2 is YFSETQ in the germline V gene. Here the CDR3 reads CASSPLLAGGPKNTGELFF. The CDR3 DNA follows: TGCGCCAGCAGCCCACTACTAGCGGGAGGGCCAAAGAACACCGGGGAGCTGTTTTTT.

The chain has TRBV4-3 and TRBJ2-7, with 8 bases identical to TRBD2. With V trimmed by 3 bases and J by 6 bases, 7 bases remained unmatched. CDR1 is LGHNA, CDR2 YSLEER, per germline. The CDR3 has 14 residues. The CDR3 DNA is TGCGCCAGCAGCCACGGACTAGCTCCTGGCGAGCAGTACTTC. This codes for CASSHGLAPGEQYF.

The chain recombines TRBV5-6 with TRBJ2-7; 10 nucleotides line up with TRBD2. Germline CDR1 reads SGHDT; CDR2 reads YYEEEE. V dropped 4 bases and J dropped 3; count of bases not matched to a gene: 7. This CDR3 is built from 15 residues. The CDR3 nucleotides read TGTGCCAGCAGCCTCGGACTAGCGGAATACTACGAGCAGTACTTC. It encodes CASSLGLAEYYEQYF.

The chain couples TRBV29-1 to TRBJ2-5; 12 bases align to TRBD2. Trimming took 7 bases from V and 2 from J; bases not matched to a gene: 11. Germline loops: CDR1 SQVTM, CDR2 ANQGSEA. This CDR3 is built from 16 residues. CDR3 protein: CSGGTSTSGSQETQYF. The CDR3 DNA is TGCAGCGGCGGAACCTCGACTAGCGGGAGTCAAGAGACCCAGTACTTC.

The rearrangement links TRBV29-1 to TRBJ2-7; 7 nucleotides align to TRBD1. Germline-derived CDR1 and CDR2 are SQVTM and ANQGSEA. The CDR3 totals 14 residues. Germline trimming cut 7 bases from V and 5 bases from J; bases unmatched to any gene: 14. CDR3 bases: TGCAGCGCCGGAGACAGGACAGGAATGGACGAGCAGTACTTC. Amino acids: CSAGDRTGMDEQYF.

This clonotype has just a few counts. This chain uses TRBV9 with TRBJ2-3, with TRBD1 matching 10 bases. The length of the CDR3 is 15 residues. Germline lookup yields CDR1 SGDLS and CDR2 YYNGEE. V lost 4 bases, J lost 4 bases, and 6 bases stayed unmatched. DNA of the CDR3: TGTGCCAGCAGCACCCGGACAGGGGGTGCAGATACGCAGTATTTT. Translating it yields CASSTRTGGADTQYF.

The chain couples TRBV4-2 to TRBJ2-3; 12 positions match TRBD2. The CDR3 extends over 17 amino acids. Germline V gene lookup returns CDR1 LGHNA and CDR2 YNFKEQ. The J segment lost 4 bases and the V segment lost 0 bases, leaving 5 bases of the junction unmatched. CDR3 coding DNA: TGTGCCAGCAGCCAAGATCTAGCGGGAGGGCCCTCAGATACGCAGTATTTT. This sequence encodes CASSQDLAGGPSDTQYF.